These 20 T cell receptor beta chains were all obtained from the same sample, sequenced in a study of cytomegalovirus exposure and HLA in healthy donors. 13 Jbeta primers and 60 Vbeta primers were used for the PCR. Some clones are missing from TCRdb's copy, which holds only in-frame ones; the method was immunoSEQ multiplex PCR. The sample lists some 150,000 clones, 72% occurring once. Sequenced sample: PBMCs. These TCRs come from a human donor in good health.

This clone was seen just once. The gene calls are TRBV18 and TRBJ2-7; D call uncertain. The germline CDR1 and CDR2 sequences are KGHSH and LQKENI. The CDR3 spans 13 residues. Trimming shortened V by 2 bases and J by 5 bases, and 10 bases separated the two germline ends. The CDR3 sequence is CASSPSPNNEQYF. The CDR3 DNA reads TGTGCCAGCTCACCATCCCCCAACAACGAGCAGTACTTC.

The chain uses TRBV6-6 and TRBJ2-1, with D possibly being TRBD2 (6 bases). Germline V gene lookup returns CDR1 MNHNY and CDR2 SVGAGI (reference sequence). The CDR3 is 12 amino acids. V dropped 4 bases and J dropped 9 bases, with 10 bases sitting between them. The CDR3 here is CASSLDGGEQFF. In DNA form, the CDR3 reads TGTGCCAGCAGTTTGGACGGGGGTGAGCAGTTCTTC.

V usage is TRBV7-3 and J usage is TRBJ1-2, with 9 bases matching TRBD1. Germline loops: CDR1 SGHTA, CDR2 FQGTGA. The CDR3 sequence is 13 residues long. V was pared by 5 bases and J by 5 bases, with 3 bases of the junction left unmatched. In nucleotides, the CDR3 is TGTGCCAGCAGCGTGGGACAGGGATATGGCTACACCTTC. Its protein product is CASSVGQGYGYTF.

The chain joins TRBV7-2 to TRBJ2-1; no clear D. V was cut by 1 base and J by 5 bases, with 6 bases left in between. The CDR3 extends over 13 amino acids. Germline V gene lookup returns CDR1 SGHTA and CDR2 FQGNSA. CDR3 nucleotide sequence: TGTGCCAGCAGCTTAGGGCGGAACAATGAGCAGTTCTTC. Translated: CASSLGRNNEQFF.

The chain has TRBV2 and TRBJ2-1, with 7 bases fitting TRBD1. The CDR3 contains 15 residues. Losses at the gene ends were 7 bases for V and 1 base for J; bases not matched to a gene: 7. Per the germline V gene, CDR1 is SNHLY and CDR2 is FYNNEI. For the CDR3, the DNA is TGTGCCAGCAACCCCCAGGGGGTATCCTACAATGAGCAGTTCTTC. This encodes CASNPQGVSYNEQFF.

This clone has more than one count but fewer than ten. V is TRBV7-9 and J is TRBJ2-7; no clear D gene. This CDR3 comprises 13 residues. In germline, CDR1 is SEHNR, CDR2 FQNEAQ (reference sequence). Deletions cut 1 base from V and 0 bases from J, with 4 bases between. The CDR3 DNA reads TGTGCCAGCAGCTTAGGTCTCTCCTACGAGCAGTACTTC. It yields the protein CASSLGLSYEQYF.

This clone occurred once. The rearrangement links TRBV9 to TRBJ1-1, with a tentative D call TRBD1 (6 bases). CDR3 length: 18 amino acids. In germline, CDR1 is SGDLS, CDR2 YYNGEE. Trimming stripped 4 bases from V and 1 base from J, with 23 bases between. CDR3 region: CASSPGPGQASGNTEAFF. CDR3 bases: TGTGCCAGCAGCCCAGGCCCGGGACAAGCGAGTGGGAACACTGAAGCTTTCTTT. Complete variable domain (other parts from reference TRBV9 and TRBJ1-1): DSGVTQTPKHLITATGQRVTLRCSPRSGDLSVYWYQQSLDQGLQFLIQYYNGEERAKGNILERFSAQQFPDLHSELNLSSLELGDSALYFCASSPGPGQASGNTEAFFGQGTRLTVV.

This chain connects TRBV5-6 to TRBJ2-7; 7 positions match TRBD1. Losses at the gene ends were 4 bases for V and 6 bases for J; bases not matched to a gene: 7. Germline values: CDR1 SGHDT, CDR2 YYEEEE. There are 13 residues in the CDR3. The chain's CDR3 is CASSAATGTEQYF. The CDR3 region has the DNA TGTGCCAGCAGCGCCGCGACAGGGACCGAGCAGTACTTC.

The chain has TRBV6-1 and TRBJ1-2; TRBD1 agrees at 8 bases. With 3 bases clipped from V and 4 bases from J, the junction kept 4 bases outside the gene matches. CDR3 size: 14 residues. CDR1 is MNHNS and CDR2 is SASEGT in the germline V gene. The CDR3 here is CASSEDRAPYGYTF. Here the CDR3 DNA reads TGTGCCAGCAGTGAGGACAGGGCTCCCTATGGCTACACCTTC.

The genes are TRBV9 and TRBJ1-4; D gene ambiguous. V was clipped by 0 bases and J by 4 bases, with 4 bases between them. Germline V gene lookup returns CDR1 SGDLS and CDR2 YYNGEE. The CDR3 runs to 13 residues. CDR3 coding DNA: TGTGCCAGCAGCGTAGACAGTAATGAAAAACTGTTTTTT. This gives the protein CASSVDSNEKLFF.

This clone was counted a few times. The chain couples TRBV7-9 to TRBJ1-1; 12 bases are a match to TRBD1. Trimming at V came to 4 bases and at J to 0 bases, leaving 9 bases not matched to a gene. Germline V gene sequence: CDR1 SEHNR, CDR2 FQNEAQ (reference sequence). The CDR3 loop spans 18 amino acids. The DNA for the CDR3 is TGTGCCAGCAGCTCGTGGGGACAGGGGGCTCAAATGAACACTGAAGCTTTCTTT. This codes for CASSSWGQGAQMNTEAFF.

V and J are TRBV11-2 and TRBJ2-3; TRBD1 matches at 8 bases. J lost 3 bases, V lost 4 bases, and 3 bases had no gene match. Per germline, CDR1 SGHAT and CDR2 FQNNGV. The CDR3 consists of 14 residues. The CDR3 protein is CASSWGQATDTQYF. DNA of the CDR3: TGTGCCAGCAGCTGGGGACAGGCGACAGATACGCAGTATTTT.

The rearrangement joins TRBV6-5 to TRBJ2-2; 7 bases fit TRBD2. This CDR3 spans 15 amino acids. The germline V gene encodes CDR1 MNHEY and CDR2 SVGAGI. With 5 bases clipped from V and 2 bases from J, the junction kept 5 bases outside the gene matches. CDR3: CASSRDYFNTGELFF. CDR3 coding DNA: TGTGCCAGCAGTCGGGACTACTTCAACACCGGGGAGCTGTTTTTT.

The rearrangement uses TRBV11-3 and TRBJ2-7, with 9 bases fitting TRBD1. The trim removed 5 bases at V and 2 bases at J, leaving 7 bases unmatched. The CDR3 runs 15 residues. Germline V lookup: CDR1 SGHNT, CDR2 YENEEA. This chain's CDR3 is CASSQGTGMTYEQYF. CDR3 bases: TGTGCCAGCAGCCAAGGGACAGGGATGACCTACGAGCAGTACTTC.

The rearrangement uses TRBV10-3 and TRBJ2-2; TRBD2 agrees at 8 bases. V shed 0 bases and J 7 bases; nucleotides not matched to a gene: 10. The CDR3 length is 17 residues. Germline CDR1 reads ENHRY; CDR2 reads SYGVKD. CDR3 region: CAISESSSGGGVGELFF. CDR3 nucleotide sequence: TGTGCCATCAGTGAGTCAAGCAGCGGGGGCGGAGTCGGGGAGCTGTTTTTT.

The V call is TRBV6-1, the J call TRBJ1-5, with D unclear. With 5 bases removed from V and 0 bases from J, the gap between germline ends came to 11 bases. Germline loops: CDR1 MNHNS, CDR2 SASEGT. The CDR3 has 15 amino acids. In DNA form, the CDR3 reads TGTGCCAGCAGTAGGACTGCCCATAGCAATCAGCCCCAGCATTTT. This encodes CASSRTAHSNQPQHF.

This clone has just a few counts. V and J are TRBV19 and TRBJ1-1; tentatively, D is TRBD1 (6 bases). Between the trimmed V and J ends, which lost 4 bases and 3 bases, there was a span of 9 bases. This CDR3 has 13 amino acids. CDR1 is LNHDA and CDR2 is SQIVND in the germline V gene (reference sequence). As DNA, the CDR3 is TGTGCCAGTAGTAACAGGGTGGACACTGAAGCTTTCTTT. It codes for CASSNRVDTEAFF.

A single count supports this clone. This chain links TRBV7-8 with TRBJ1-2; 7 nucleotides match TRBD1. Trimming at V came to 6 bases and at J to 3 bases, leaving 10 bases not matched to a gene. Germline-derived CDR1 and CDR2 are SGHVS and FQNEAQ. The CDR3 is 15 residues long. CDR3 sequence: CASRTRRGTDYGYTF. Here the CDR3 DNA reads TGTGCCAGCAGAACCCGCAGGGGGACGGACTATGGCTACACCTTC.

The chain couples TRBV29-1 to TRBJ2-1; 8 bases align to TRBD2. CDR1 and CDR2 (germline): SQVTM, ANQGSEA. The CDR3 extends over 12 amino acids. Trimming at V came to 1 base and at J to 12 bases, leaving 5 bases not matched to a gene. The CDR3 region has the DNA TGCAGCGTTGAAGCGGGGGGGCCGGGGCAGTTCTTC. It translates to CSVEAGGPGQFF.

This clone showed up just a few times. The chain joins TRBV25-1 to TRBJ2-7, with a possible D match to TRBD1 (6 bases). The CDR3 loop spans 11 amino acids. Germline values: CDR1 MGHDK, CDR2 SYGVNS. V was clipped by 4 bases and J by 7 bases, with 8 bases between them. This CDR3 reads CASSVGTEQYF. The CDR3 region has the DNA TGTGCCAGCAGTGTCGGGACAGAGCAGTACTTC.